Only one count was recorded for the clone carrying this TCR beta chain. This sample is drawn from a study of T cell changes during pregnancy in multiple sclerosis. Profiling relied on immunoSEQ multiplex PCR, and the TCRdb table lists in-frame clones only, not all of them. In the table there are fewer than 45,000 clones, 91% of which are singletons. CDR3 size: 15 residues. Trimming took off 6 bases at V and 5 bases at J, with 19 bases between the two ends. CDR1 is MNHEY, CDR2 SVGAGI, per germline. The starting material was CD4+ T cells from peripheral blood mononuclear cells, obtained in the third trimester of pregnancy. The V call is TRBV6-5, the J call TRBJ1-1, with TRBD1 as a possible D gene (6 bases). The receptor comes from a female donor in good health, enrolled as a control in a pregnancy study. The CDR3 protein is CASRRSQGARTEAFF. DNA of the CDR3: TGTGCCAGCAGGCGCTCACAGGGAGCGAGGACTGAAGCTTTCTTT.